Listed here are 32 T cell receptor beta chains from one sample, sequenced in a study of blood T cell repertoires in COVID-19 (dated by TCRdb to the early 2020s). Libraries were prepared through the immunoSEQ multiplex PCR assay. The table comes from immuneACCESS by way of TCRdb, which keeps in-frame sequences with V and J called. Part of the clones is missing from these tables; in studies checked, under half for an unresolved V gene and the rest for unknown reasons. This sample holds approximately 160,000 clones; 80% to 90% were observed only once. The ten biggest clones cover 7.3% of the sample. Source material: PBMCs or T cells enriched from blood (not recorded which). The receptors were gathered from a man in his fifties who had recovered from COVID-19.

The rearrangement links TRBV6-5 to TRBJ2-1, with TRBD2 matching 10 bases. The CDR3 has 14 residues. CDR1 and CDR2 (germline): MNHEY, SVGAGI. The ends lost 6 bases at V and 8 bases at J; junction bases unmatched: 7. The CDR3 nucleotides read TGTGCCAGCAGGGCTAGCGGGGGTAGCTATGAGCAGTTCTTC. Protein product: CASRASGGSYEQFF.

The gene calls are TRBV12-5 and TRBJ1-1; TRBD1 agrees at 11 bases. V was clipped by 3 bases and J by 1 base; unmatched bases: 1. Germline assignment: CDR1 LGHNT and CDR2 FRNRAP. CDR3 length: 15 residues. For the CDR3, the DNA is TGTGCTAGTGGTTTCGGACAGGGGGCGAACACTGAAGCTTTCTTT. Protein product: CASGFGQGANTEAFF.

The chain couples TRBV5-1 to TRBJ2-1, with 9 nucleotides matching TRBD1. This CDR3 has 14 residues. V shed 3 bases and J 4 bases; nucleotides not matched to a gene: 2. Germline loops: CDR1 SGHRS, CDR2 YFSETQ. In DNA form, the CDR3 reads TGCGCCAGCAGCTCTGGACAGGGGTACAATGAGCAGTTCTTC. Translated, it gives CASSSGQGYNEQFF.

V usage is TRBV20-1 and J usage is TRBJ1-1; the D is unclear. This CDR3 has 11 amino acids. With 5 bases removed from V and 0 bases from J, the gap between germline ends came to 4 bases. CDR1 and CDR2 (germline): DFQATT, SNEGSKA (reference sequence). The CDR3 sequence is CSAFMNTEAFF. DNA of the CDR3: TGCAGTGCTTTCATGAACACTGAAGCTTTCTTT.

The J gene is TRBJ1-2, the V gene TRBV7-8, with D perhaps matching TRBD1 (5 bases). From germline, CDR1 is SGHVS and CDR2 FQNEAQ. The CDR3 length is 15 residues. V lost 5 bases and J lost 2, with 15 bases in between. The CDR3 nucleotides are TGTGCCAGCAGCACCTCCGACAGACCGAACTATGGCTACACCTTC. The encoded protein is CASSTSDRPNYGYTF.

This clone was seen just once. J is TRBJ2-7 and V is TRBV7-9; no definite D call. The germline V and J ends were trimmed by 0 bases and 6 bases, with 12 bases remaining between them. The length of the CDR3 is 14 residues. Germline CDR1 SEHNR, CDR2 FQNEAQ (reference sequence). The CDR3 here is CASSLARGLGEQYF. The CDR3 coding sequence is TGTGCCAGCAGCTTAGCAAGAGGTCTCGGCGAGCAGTACTTC.

This clone has only one observation. The rearrangement uses TRBV11-2 and TRBJ1-2; 7 nucleotides line up with TRBD1. Germline CDR1 SGHAT, CDR2 FQNNGV. J gave up 2 bases and V 4 bases, and 7 bases lay outside the gene matches. This CDR3 region has 15 residues. CDR3 nucleotide sequence: TGTGCCAGCAGCTCCTTACAGGGGACCAACTATGGCTACACCTTC. Translated: CASSSLQGTNYGYTF.

This rearrangement joins TRBV19 to TRBJ1-5, with TRBD1 identical over 9 bases. The trim removed 4 bases at V and 0 bases at J, leaving 4 bases unmatched. This CDR3 contains 16 residues. Looked up from germline, CDR1 is LNHDA and CDR2 is SQIVND (reference sequence). The CDR3 sequence: CASSKQGAYSNQPQHF. CDR3 coding DNA: TGTGCCAGTAGTAAACAGGGGGCGTATAGCAATCAGCCCCAGCATTTT.

The genes are TRBV7-9 and TRBJ1-2, with D maybe TRBD1 (5 bases). The ends were cut back, 1 base at V and 2 bases at J, with 8 bases in the middle. CDR3 length: 14 residues. Germline lookup yields CDR1 SEHNR and CDR2 FQNEAQ (reference sequence). The CDR3 region has the DNA TGTGCCAGCAGCTTAGTACGACAGAACTATGGCTACACCTTC. This gives the protein CASSLVRQNYGYTF.

This chain links TRBV5-1 with TRBJ2-2; 12 bases fit TRBD1. From germline, CDR1 is SGHRS and CDR2 YFSETQ. V shed 0 bases, J shed 5 bases, and the junction held 8 bases outside the gene matches. This CDR3 is built from 18 residues. The DNA of the CDR3 is TGCGCCAGCAGCTTGGCTGGGACAGGGGGCTTTGGGACCGGGGAGCTGTTTTTT. It codes for CASSLAGTGGFGTGELFF.

This chain links TRBV9 with TRBJ2-3; D may be TRBD1 (6 bases). V lost 0 bases to trimming and J lost 2 bases, with 10 bases between them. Germline values: CDR1 SGDLS, CDR2 YYNGEE. The CDR3 is 15 residues long. CDR3 sequence (DNA): TGTGCCAGCAGCGTAGGACAGGTGGACACAGATACGCAGTATTTT. Encoded protein: CASSVGQVDTDTQYF.

The V call is TRBV11-1, the J call TRBJ1-3, with D perhaps TRBD1 (6 bases). CDR1 is SGHAT, CDR2 FQDESV, per germline (reference sequence). This CDR3 is built from 16 residues. Trimming removed 6 bases at V and 0 bases at J, with 15 bases between. This CDR3 reads CASRHGQRSSGNTIYF. The CDR3 region has the DNA TGTGCCAGCAGGCACGGACAGAGGAGCTCTGGAAACACCATATATTTT.

The J gene is TRBJ1-2, the V gene TRBV7-8, with 7 bases lining up with TRBD1. CDR1 SGHVS and CDR2 FQNEAQ come from the germline V gene. This CDR3 has 15 residues. The trim removed 3 bases at V and 4 bases at J, leaving 8 bases unmatched. This chain's CDR3 is CASSFREGALYGYTF. CDR3 sequence (DNA): TGTGCCAGCAGCTTTAGAGAGGGGGCCCTCTATGGCTACACCTTC.

This clone was observed once. The V gene is TRBV4-3, the J gene TRBJ2-5; 7 nucleotides agree with TRBD2. This CDR3 spans 15 amino acids. Germline V gives CDR1 LGHNA, CDR2 YSLEER. After removal of 0 bases from V and 3 bases from J, the junction contained 4 bases not matched to a gene. CDR3 in DNA: TGCGCCAGCAGCCAAGACTTCGGACTAGAAGAGACCCAGTACTTC. Translation gives CASSQDFGLEETQYF.

This chain links TRBV5-6 with TRBJ1-6, with a tentative D call TRBD1 (6 bases). Looked up from germline, CDR1 is SGHDT and CDR2 is YYEEEE. This CDR3 is 15 amino acids long. Trimming pared 1 base from V and 4 bases from J, leaving 9 bases between. This CDR3 reads CASSLSQGYNSPLHF. The CDR3 coding sequence is TGTGCCAGCAGCTTGTCACAGGGATATAATTCACCCCTCCACTTT. Based on the CDR3 plus reference TRBV5-6 and TRBJ1-6, the full variable domain is DAGVTQSPTHLIKTRGQQVTLRCSPKSGHDTVSWYQQALGQGPQFIFQYYEEEERQRGNFPDRFSGHQFPNYSSELNVNALLLGDSALYLCASSLSQGYNSPLHFGNGTRLTVT.

This sequence joins TRBV9 and TRBJ2-5; D might be TRBD1 (6 bases). This CDR3 contains 16 residues. Germline values: CDR1 SGDLS, CDR2 YYNGEE. V gave up 0 bases and J gave up 2 bases, with 14 bases separating them. CDR3 DNA: TGTGCCAGCAGCGTAGGAGGACAGACCATACAAGAGACCCAGTACTTC. It is translated as CASSVGGQTIQETQYF.

This chain uses TRBV3-1 (or the pseudogene TRBV3-2) with TRBJ1-1; the match to TRBD1 covers 7 bases. Germline V gene data show CDR1 as LGHDT and CDR2 as YNNKEL (reference sequence). The CDR3 extends over 14 amino acids. The ends lost 0 bases at V and 8 bases at J; junction bases unmatched: 6. Written as DNA, the CDR3 is TGTGCCAGCAGCCAAGAGACAGGGTTTTTGGAAGCTTTCTTT. Protein product: CASSQETGFLEAFF.

This chain connects TRBV7-2 to TRBJ2-3, with a possible D match to TRBD2 (6 bases). Trimming stripped 4 bases from V and 3 bases from J, with 17 bases between. There are 16 residues in the CDR3. Germline CDR1 reads SGHTA; CDR2 reads FQGNSA. The CDR3 DNA follows: TGTGCCAGCAGCTACACCGGGAGTAAGGTGACAGATACGCAGTATTTT. It is translated as CASSYTGSKVTDTQYF.

The chain combines TRBV7-8 with TRBJ2-7; TRBD1 matches at 8 bases. Germline V gene sequence: CDR1 SGHVS, CDR2 FQNEAQ. V shed 3 bases, J shed 2 bases, and the junction held 3 bases outside the gene matches. The CDR3 is 14 amino acids. CDR3 region: CASSLGTGPYEQYF. Written as DNA, the CDR3 is TGTGCCAGCAGCTTGGGGACAGGACCCTACGAGCAGTACTTC.

The rearrangement uses TRBV10-2 and TRBJ1-3; D might be TRBD1 (6 bases). CDR1 and CDR2 from the germline V gene are WSHSY and SAAADI. The CDR3 covers 14 residues. Trimming shortened V by 6 bases and J by 6 bases, and 15 bases separated the two germline ends. The CDR3 region is CASSLRGAENTIYF. Here the CDR3 DNA reads TGCGCCAGCAGCCTGCGGGGGGCTGAAAACACCATATATTTT.

The chain combines TRBV4-1 with TRBJ1-1, with a weak D call TRBD1 (6 bases). The germline V gene encodes CDR1 MGHRA and CDR2 YSYEKL. The CDR3 consists of 13 residues. With 4 bases removed from V and 7 bases from J, the gap between germline ends came to 13 bases. The CDR3 protein is CASSRNRVGEAFF. The CDR3 nucleotides are TGCGCCAGCAGCCGCAACAGGGTTGGTGAAGCTTTCTTT.

This clone was detected a few times. This chain joins TRBV6-2 or TRBV6-3 and TRBJ1-5; D is ambiguous. The CDR3 runs to 17 residues. V lost 6 bases and J lost 7, with 25 bases in between. Germline V lookup: CDR1 MNHEY, CDR2 SVGEGT. The CDR3 here is CASSQGWRQSPSQPQHF. The CDR3 DNA reads as TGTGCCAGCAGCCAAGGGTGGAGGCAGTCTCCCAGCCAGCCCCAGCATTTT.

The table lists this clone with a few counts. The V gene is TRBV5-1, the J gene TRBJ1-2; the D gene is possibly TRBD1 (5 bases). CDR3 length: 13 residues. Looked up from germline, CDR1 is SGHRS and CDR2 is YFSETQ. V lost 0 bases, J lost 2 bases, and 5 bases lay in between. CDR3 DNA sequence: TGCGCCAGCAGCTTGGAGGGGAACTATGGCTACACCTTC. Protein product: CASSLEGNYGYTF. The full variable domain, completed using reference TRBV5-1 and TRBJ1-2, is KAGVTQTPRYLIKTRGQQVTLSCSPISGHRSVSWYQQTPGQGLQFLFEYFSETQRNKGNFPGRFSGRQFSNSRSEMNVSTLELGDSALYLCASSLEGNYGYTFGSGTRLTVV.

The genes are TRBV6-5 and TRBJ2-3, with D possibly being TRBD1 (6 bases). CDR1 MNHEY and CDR2 SVGAGI come from the germline V gene. This CDR3 contains 12 residues. Trimming took off 5 bases at V and 13 bases at J, with 16 bases between the two ends. The CDR3 loop reads CASSTGTKNEYF. The CDR3 nucleotides read TGTGCCAGCAGTACCGGGACAAAAAATGAGTATTTT.

The chain joins TRBV12-3 or TRBV12-4 to TRBJ2-5; TRBD1 is a possible D gene (6 bases). The CDR3 totals 11 residues. The V gene lost 6 bases and the J gene lost 7 bases, with 9 bases spanning the gap. CDR3 protein: CASSQGRTQYF. The DNA for the CDR3 is TGTGCCAGCAGCCAGGGGCGGACCCAGTACTTC.

This chain connects TRBV4-2 to TRBJ1-2, with D hard to call. The CDR3 consists of 16 residues. V gave up 4 bases and J gave up 4 bases, with 19 bases separating them. CDR1 and CDR2 from the germline V gene are LGHNA and YNFKEQ. The chain's CDR3 is CASSPALGPVPYGYTF. The DNA of the CDR3 is TGTGCCAGCAGCCCCGCCCTGGGCCCGGTCCCCTATGGCTACACCTTC.

V gene TRBV2 combines with J gene TRBJ2-7; D call uncertain. Trimming stripped 4 bases from V and 3 bases from J, with 4 bases between. Per germline, CDR1 SNHLY and CDR2 FYNNEI. The CDR3 is 11 residues long. CDR3 region: CASSVSYEQYF. CDR3 bases: TGTGCCAGCAGTGTTAGCTACGAGCAGTACTTC.

The chain joins TRBV6-5 to TRBJ2-3; D is undetermined. The CDR3 totals 15 residues. Germline CDR1 is MNHEY and CDR2 is SVGAGI. The V and J ends lost 0 bases and 5 bases respectively, with 12 bases between them. CDR3 amino acids: CASSYSRMVQDTQYF. Here the CDR3 DNA reads TGTGCCAGCAGTTACTCGAGGATGGTCCAAGATACGCAGTATTTT.

The sample holds one count of this clone. This chain connects TRBV10-3 to TRBJ1-1; no clear D. V lost 5 bases to trimming and J lost 0 bases, with 10 bases between them. Germline CDR1 ENHRY, CDR2 SYGVKD. This CDR3 comprises 14 residues. CDR3 region: CAISSGYMNTEAFF. The CDR3 nucleotides read TGTGCCATCAGTTCGGGTTACATGAACACTGAAGCTTTCTTT.

The chain uses TRBV7-8 and TRBJ2-5; D not certain. CDR3 length equals 14 residues. Germline lookup yields CDR1 SGHVS and CDR2 FQNEAQ. The ends were cut back, 4 bases at V and 4 bases at J, with 13 bases in the middle. In nucleotides, the CDR3 is TGTGCCAGCAGCTCAGCTGGTCCGGGAGAGACCCAGTACTTC. Residues: CASSSAGPGETQYF. Using reference TRBV7-8 and TRBJ2-5 for the parts outside the CDR3, the full variable domain is GAGVSQSPRYKVAKRGQDVALRCDPISGHVSLFWYQQALGQGPEFLTYFQNEAQLDKSGLPSDRFFAERPEGSVSTLKIQRTQQEDSAVYLCASSSAGPGETQYFGPGTRLLVL.

V and J are TRBV30 and TRBJ1-3; D unclear. The CDR3 loop spans 12 amino acids. The germline V and J ends were trimmed by 0 bases and 4 bases, with 4 bases remaining between them. Germline assignment: CDR1 GTSNPN and CDR2 SVGIG (reference sequence). The CDR3 bases are TGTGCCTGGAGTGTACAAGGAAACACCATATATTTT. This gives the protein CAWSVQGNTIYF.

The DNA of the CDR3 is TGTGCCAGCAGCTCGACTAGCGGGGGCTACGAGCAGTACTTC. Residues: CASSSTSGGYEQYF. The chain links TRBV11-1 to TRBJ2-7; the match to TRBD2 covers 12 bases. Germline assignment: CDR1 SGHAT and CDR2 FQDESV (reference sequence). The CDR3 totals 14 residues. Trimming removed 4 bases from V and 3 bases from J; junction bases left unmatched: 1.